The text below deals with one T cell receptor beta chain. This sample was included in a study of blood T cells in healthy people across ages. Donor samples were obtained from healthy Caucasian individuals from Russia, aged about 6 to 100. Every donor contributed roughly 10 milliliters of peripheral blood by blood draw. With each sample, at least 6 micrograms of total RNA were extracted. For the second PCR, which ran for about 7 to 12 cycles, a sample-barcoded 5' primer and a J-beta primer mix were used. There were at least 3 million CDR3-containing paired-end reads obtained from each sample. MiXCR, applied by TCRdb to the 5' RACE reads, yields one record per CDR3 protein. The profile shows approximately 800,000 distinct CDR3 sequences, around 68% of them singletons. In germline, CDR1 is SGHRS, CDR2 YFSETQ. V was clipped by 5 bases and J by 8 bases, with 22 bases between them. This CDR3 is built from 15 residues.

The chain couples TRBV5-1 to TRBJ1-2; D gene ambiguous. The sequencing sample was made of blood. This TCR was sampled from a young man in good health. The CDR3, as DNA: TGCGCCAGCAGGCAAGACGGGATACCCGCGGGGGGCTACACCTTC. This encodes CASRQDGIPAGGYTF.